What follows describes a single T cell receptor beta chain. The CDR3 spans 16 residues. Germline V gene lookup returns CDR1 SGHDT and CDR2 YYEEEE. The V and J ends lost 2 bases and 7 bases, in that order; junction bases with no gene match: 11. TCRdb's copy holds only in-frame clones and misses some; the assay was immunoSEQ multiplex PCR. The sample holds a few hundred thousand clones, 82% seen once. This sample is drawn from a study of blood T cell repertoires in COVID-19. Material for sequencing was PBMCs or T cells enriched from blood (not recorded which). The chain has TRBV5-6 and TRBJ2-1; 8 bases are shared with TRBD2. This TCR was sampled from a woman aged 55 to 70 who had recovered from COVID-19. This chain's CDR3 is CASSFTSGGAGNEQFF. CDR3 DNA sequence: TGTGCCAGCAGCTTTACCAGCGGGGGAGCCGGGAATGAGCAGTTCTTC. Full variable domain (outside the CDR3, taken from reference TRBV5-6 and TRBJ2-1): DAGVTQSPTHLIKTRGQQVTLRCSPKSGHDTVSWYQQALGQGPQFIFQYYEEEERQRGNFPDRFSGHQFPNYSSELNVNALLLGDSALYLCASSFTSGGAGNEQFFGPGTRLTVL.